These 32 T cell receptor beta chains were all obtained from the same sample, sequenced in a study of tissue T cells after allogeneic stem cell transplantation (dated by TCRdb to the early 2020s). In the paper's terms, the time point label means: mouse harvest day 7 after allogeneic transplant. Each mouse graft, delivered by tail vein injection, combined 10^6 splenic CD5+ T cells with 10^7 T-cell-depleted bone marrow cells. Receptors were amplified or captured by the immunoSEQ multiplex PCR assay. In TCRdb, the immuneACCESS table is reduced to in-frame sequences with V and J assigned. These tables do not hold every clone; where another copy was compared, an unresolved V gene accounts for under half, and the others remain unexplained. Present in this sample are thousands of clones, roughly 57% of which were seen just once. In total, the top ten clones hold around two thirds of the sample. The sequenced sample consisted of spleen. The receptors were gathered from a female BALB/c mouse given C57BL/6 T cells with graft-versus-host disease after an allogeneic hematopoietic cell transplant.

Note on this clone: Gene names and germline match the mouse. The observed sequence ends 1 residue before the CDR3 terminus, with the missing tail filled in from the germline J gene. The chain links TRBV13-1 to TRBJ2-2; D not resolved. Per germline, CDR1 NSHNY and CDR2 SYGAGN. There are 13 residues in the CDR3. The V and J ends lost 4 bases and 0 bases respectively, with 4 bases between them. The covered CDR3 bases are TGTGCCAGCAGTACAGCAAACACCGGGCAGCTCTAC. Translating it yields CASSTANTGQLY. The full CDR3 is CASSTANTGQLYF.

Of note for this clone: The genes are named according to mouse. The CDR3 goes on 1 residue after the read ends, and that part is filled in from the germline J gene. The V and J genes are TRBV1 and TRBJ2-2; D not certain. V was shortened by 0 bases and J by 1 base, with 9 bases between the two germline ends. CDR1 and CDR2 (germline): NSQYPW, LRSPGD (reference sequence). This CDR3 is built from 16 residues. The CDR3 reads CTCSADGWKNTGQLYF. The sequenced part of the CDR3 DNA is TGCACCTGCAGTGCAGATGGCTGGAAAAACACCGGGCAGCTCTAC.

This clone was counted between two and nine times. All gene names here are mouse names. The sequence runs out 1 residue before the end of the CDR3; the remainder is reconstructed from the germline J gene. This chain uses TRBV3 with TRBJ1-5; D gene unclear. Germline V gene lookup returns CDR1 SNHLY and CDR2 FYNGKV (reference sequence). V lost 1 base and J 4 bases, leaving 8 bases between the germline ends. The CDR3 spans 14 residues. CDR3 DNA (partial): TGTGCCAGCAGCTTAGGAGGGAGGAACCAGGCTCCGCTT. Amino acid sequence: CASSLGGRNQAPL. The whole CDR3 protein is CASSLGGRNQAPLF.

In this sample, this clone turned up once. Germline and genes: mouse. Sequencing ends 1 residue short of the CDR3 end; the germline J gene provides the rest. The V call is TRBV19, the J call TRBJ2-4; the match to TRBD2 covers 8 bases. Per the germline V gene, CDR1 is FNHDT and CDR2 is SITEND (reference sequence). V gave up 4 bases and J gave up 0 bases; unmatched junction bases: 1. The CDR3 extends over 14 amino acids. The chain's CDR3 is CASSDWGSQNTLYF. The DNA read from the CDR3 is TGTGCCAGCAGTGACTGGGGTAGTCAAAACACCTTGTAC.

By share of the sample, this clone is medium-sized. Genes and germline come from the mouse. The read gets to within 1 residue of the CDR3 end, and the germline J gene fills in the rest. This chain links TRBV29 with TRBJ2-7; D not resolved. The CDR3 consists of 10 residues. V gave up 5 bases and J gave up 6 bases, with 5 bases separating them. Germline-derived CDR1 and CDR2 are MSHET and SYDVDS. Partial CDR3 DNA: TGTGCTAGCAGTGAGGTTGAACAGTAC. Protein: CASSEVEQY. The full CDR3 protein reads CASSEVEQYF. Combining the CDR3 with reference TRBV29 and TRBJ2-7 gives the whole variable domain DMKVTQMPRYLIKRMGENVLLECGQDMSHETMYWYRQDPGLGLQLIYISYDVDSNSEGDIPKGYRVSRKKREHFSLILDSAKTNQTSVYFCASSEVEQYFGPGTRLTVL.

Remarks on this clone: Germline and genes: mouse. The read terminates 1 residue ahead of where the CDR3 ends, so the germline J gene completes it. At the DNA level, this CDR3 is encoded by other sequences in the same sample as well. The chain employs TRBV4 and TRBJ2-1; D tentatively fits TRBD1 or TRBD2 (6 bases each). This CDR3 contains 15 residues. With 4 bases removed from V and 4 bases from J, the gap between germline ends came to 14 bases. Per the germline V gene, CDR1 is LGHDT and CDR2 is YNNKQL (reference sequence). CDR3 DNA, as far as it was read: TGTGCCAGCAGCTCCCGGGGAGGGGGGTATGCTGAGCAGTTC. Residues: CASSSRGGGYAEQF. The whole CDR3 sequence is CASSSRGGGYAEQFF. Full variable domain (rest looked up from reference TRBV4 and TRBJ2-1): ETAVFQTPNYHVTQVGNEVSFNCKQTLGHDTMYWYKQDSKKLLKIMFSYNNKQLIVNETVPRRFSPQSSDKAHLNLRIKSVEPEDSAVYLCASSSRGGGYAEQFFGPGTRLTVL.

This clone has only one observation. Mouse names are used for the genes. The CDR3 sequence is CASSLRTGGYEQYF. The sequenced part of the CDR3 DNA is TGTGCCAGCAGCTTACGGACTGGGGGGTATGAACAGTAC. The gene calls are TRBV3 and TRBJ2-7; 11 bases align to TRBD2. The CDR3 end lies 1 residue beyond the end of the read and is filled in from the germline J gene. CDR3 length equals 14 residues. In germline, CDR1 is SNHLY, CDR2 FYNGKV (reference sequence). The V and J ends lost 2 bases and 4 bases, in that order; junction bases with no gene match: 1.

For this clone: Gene and germline names: mouse. The read falls 1 residue short of the CDR3 end, and the missing part is taken from the germline J gene. The rearrangement uses TRBV23 and TRBJ2-3; TRBD1, the table's D call, lacks a check against the DNA. The germline gives CDR1 KGHTA, CDR2 FQNQQP. This CDR3 is built from 15 residues. The CDR3 DNA, read in part, is TGCTCCAGCAGTCAATCCAGTAGTGGTGCAGAAACGCTGTAT. It codes for CSSSQSSSGAETLY. The CDR3 reads in full as CSSSQSSSGAETLYF.

A word on this clone: Here the gene names and germline are mouse. The missing CDR3 end, 1 residue past where the read stops, is filled in from the germline J gene. The chain has TRBV1 and TRBJ2-5; D possibly corresponds to TRBD2 (6 bases). CDR1 and CDR2 (germline): NSQYPW, LRSPGD (reference sequence). Trimming left V 2 bases short and J 4 bases short, with 10 bases between. The CDR3 is made up of 14 amino acids. Partial CDR3 DNA: TGCACCTGCAGTGCACCGGGGGGTGAAGACACCCAGTAC. Its protein is CTCSAPGGEDTQY. The full CDR3 sequence reads CTCSAPGGEDTQYF.

A few counts support this clone. Gene labels here are mouse ones. The missing CDR3 end, 1 residue past where the read stops, is filled in from the germline J gene. This chain links TRBV12-1 with TRBJ2-5; 13 bases are shared with TRBD2. CDR1 SGHSN and CDR2 HYEKVE come from the germline V gene. Trimming took 7 bases from V and 4 from J; bases not matched to a gene: 1. CDR3 length equals 13 residues. CDR3 protein: CARDWGGEDTQYF. The covered CDR3 bases are TGTGCCAGGGACTGGGGGGGCGAAGACACCCAGTAC.

About this clone: The gene names given are mouse names. The CDR3 end falls 1 residue outside the read, so it is completed with the germline J gene. The V and J genes are TRBV1 and TRBJ2-1, with D perhaps being TRBD1 or TRBD2 (5 bases each). The CDR3 runs 14 residues. The germline V gene has CDR1 NSQYPW and CDR2 LRSPGD (reference sequence). Trimming stripped 6 bases from V and 2 bases from J, with 11 bases between. CDR3 bases read: TGCACCTGCAGGCGGGCGGGGGACTATGCTGAGCAGTTC. This gives the protein CTCRRAGDYAEQF. The complete CDR3 sequence is CTCRRAGDYAEQFF.

Of note for this clone: Gene names and germline refer to mouse. The read is 1 residue too short to cover the CDR3 end, so that end is filled in from the germline J gene. This chain joins TRBV13-2 and TRBJ2-1; D is possibly TRBD1 (6 bases). This CDR3 spans 15 amino acids. Trimming left V 0 bases short and J 4 bases short, with 11 bases between. Looked up from germline, CDR1 is NNHNN and CDR2 is SYGAGS (reference sequence). The CDR3 protein is CASGDAKTGYAEQFF. CDR3 DNA (partial): TGTGCCAGCGGTGATGCGAAAACAGGGTATGCTGAGCAGTTC.

Comments on this clone: The gene names given are mouse names. The read finishes 1 residue shy of the CDR3 end, and the germline J gene is used to complete it. The chain couples TRBV5 to TRBJ1-1, with TRBD1 identical over 11 bases. The J segment lost 4 bases and the V segment lost 4 bases, leaving 5 bases of the junction unmatched. This CDR3 has 15 residues. Germline V gene sequence: CDR1 LGHNA, CDR2 YNLKQL (reference sequence). Incomplete CDR3 DNA: TGTGCCAGCAGCCCCTCCGGGACAGGGGGCACAGAAGTCTTC. As protein: CASSPSGTGGTEVF. The whole CDR3 protein is CASSPSGTGGTEVFF.

To note about this clone: The listed genes are named as in mouse. The covered CDR3 bases are TGTGCCAGCAGTATAGGGACTGGGGGACGGGAACAGTAC. Translated: CASSIGTGGREQY. From start to end, the CDR3 is CASSIGTGGREQYF. The gene calls are TRBV19 and TRBJ2-7, with TRBD2 matching 10 bases. The read finishes 1 residue shy of the CDR3 end, and the germline J gene is used to complete it. The CDR3 sequence is 14 residues long. V was clipped by 0 bases and J by 7 bases; unmatched bases: 4. CDR1 and CDR2 from the germline V gene are FNHDT and SITEND (reference sequence).

Notes on this clone: Genes and germline come from the mouse. Read data end 1 residue before the CDR3 end; the end is taken from the germline J gene. The chain couples TRBV16 to TRBJ1-3, with a possible D match to TRBD1 (6 bases). Germline loops: CDR1 SGHSA, CDR2 FRNQAP. This CDR3 spans 13 amino acids. The V and J ends lost 4 bases and 3 bases respectively, with 7 bases between them. CDR3 amino acids: CASSWTDGNTLYF. The CDR3 bases that were read are TGTGCAAGCAGCTGGACAGATGGAAATACGCTCTAT.

This clone was counted once. Gene names denote mouse genes. The read finishes 1 residue shy of the CDR3 end, and the germline J gene is used to complete it. The chain recombines TRBV13-3 with TRBJ2-2; D ambiguous. The V gene's germline CDR1 is NNHDY and CDR2 SYVADS. The CDR3 runs 13 residues. V shed 5 bases and J shed 5 bases, with 10 bases lying between them. The chain's CDR3 is CASRKGGTGQLYF. The part of the CDR3 DNA that was read is TGTGCCAGCAGGAAGGGAGGGACCGGGCAGCTCTAC.

About this clone: Germline and genes here are mouse. CDR3 DNA (partial): TGTGCCAGCACCGCCAACTCCAACGAAAGATTATTT. It codes for CASTANSNERLF. In full, the CDR3 reads CASTANSNERLFF. This rearrangement joins TRBV26 to TRBJ1-4; no clear D gene. The CDR3 end is not reached by the read, which stops 1 residue before it; the germline J gene fills it in. The CDR3 sequence is 13 residues long. V was shortened by 7 bases and J by 2 bases, with 8 bases between the two germline ends. Germline V gene data show CDR1 as KGHPV and CDR2 as FQNQEV (reference sequence). Filled out from reference TRBV26 and TRBJ1-4, the complete variable domain reads NSKVIQTPRYLVKGQGQKAKMRCIPEKGHPVVFWYQQNKNNEFKFLINFQNQEVLQQIDMTEKRFSAECPSNSPCSLEIQSSEAGDSALYLCASTANSNERLFFGHGTKLSVL.

A remark on this clone: All gene names here are mouse names. The read halts 1 residue ahead of the CDR3 end, with the missing end drawn from the germline J gene. V gene TRBV13-3 combines with J gene TRBJ2-5; D possibly corresponds to TRBD2 (6 bases). This CDR3 spans 13 amino acids. Germline assignment: CDR1 NNHDY and CDR2 SYVADS. Trimming took 1 base from V and 6 from J, leaving 9 bases between them. CDR3: CASSDWWGDTQYF. Incomplete CDR3 DNA: TGTGCCAGCAGTGATTGGTGGGGGGACACCCAGTAC.

This clone appeared a few times. Here the gene names and germline are mouse. The CDR3 goes on 1 residue after the read ends, and that part is filled in from the germline J gene. The rearrangement links TRBV3 to TRBJ1-2, with D unclear. Germline CDR1 and CDR2: SNHLY and FYNGKV (reference sequence). This CDR3 region has 12 residues. Deletions cut 3 bases from V and 1 base from J, with 3 bases between. CDR3 sequence reads: CASSFRNSDYTF. The sequenced CDR3 bases are TGTGCCAGCAGCTTTAGAAACTCCGACTACACC. Drawing the rest from reference TRBV3 and TRBJ1-2, the complete variable domain is GPKVLQIPSHQIIDMGQMVTLNCDPVSNHLYFYWYKQILGQQMEFLVNFYNGKVMEKSKLFKDQFSVERPDGSYFTLKIQPTALEDSAVYFCASSFRNSDYTFGSGTRLLVI.

Regarding this clone: Gene names denote mouse genes. The observed sequence ends 1 residue before the CDR3 terminus, with the missing tail filled in from the germline J gene. This chain links TRBV1 with TRBJ2-7; TRBD2 aligns across 12 bases. The germline V gene encodes CDR1 NSQYPW and CDR2 LRSPGD (reference sequence). Trimming took 1 base from V and 9 from J; bases not matched to a gene: 4. This CDR3 has 14 amino acids. The CDR3 region is CTCSAGTGGGRQYF. The part of the CDR3 DNA that was read is TGCACCTGCAGTGCAGGGACTGGGGGGGGAAGACAGTAC.

Concerning this clone: Gene names and germline refer to mouse. The sequence runs out 1 residue before the end of the CDR3; the remainder is reconstructed from the germline J gene. V is TRBV23 and J is TRBJ2-5; the D call of TRBD1 is as the table states it, not checked on the DNA. Germline values: CDR1 KGHTA, CDR2 FQNQQP. This CDR3 is 13 amino acids long. CDR3 DNA (partial): TGCTCCAGCAGTCAAAGACAGGGTGGCACCCAGTAC. It translates to CSSSQRQGGTQY. Given in full, the CDR3 is CSSSQRQGGTQYF.

Notes on this clone: Gene and germline names: mouse. With the read ending 1 residue before the CDR3 end, the germline J gene is used to fill in that end. V gene TRBV4 combines with J gene TRBJ2-1; 7 bases align to TRBD2. The length of the CDR3 is 14 residues. The V gene's germline CDR1 is LGHDT and CDR2 YNNKQL (reference sequence). V shed 4 bases and J 4 bases; nucleotides not matched to a gene: 4. CDR3 DNA (partial): TGTGCCAGCAGCTCCCGGGGGGGGTATGCTGAGCAGTTC. It yields the protein CASSSRGGYAEQF. The CDR3 as a whole reads CASSSRGGYAEQFF.

This clone occurred once. Gene names are mouse gene names. The read ends 1 residue shy of where the CDR3 ends; the end is completed using the germline J gene. The rearrangement joins TRBV23 to TRBJ2-5; the D call of TRBD2 is as the table states it, not checked on the DNA. CDR1 is KGHTA, CDR2 FQNQQP, per germline. This CDR3 comprises 13 residues. CDR3 in amino acids: CSSRRDWQDTQYF. CDR3 bases read: TGCTCCAGCAGGCGTGACTGGCAAGACACCCAGTAC.

Remarks on this clone: These gene names are mouse names. The CDR3 end falls 1 residue outside the read, so it is completed with the germline J gene. The V gene is TRBV31, the J gene TRBJ2-7, with 11 bases identical to TRBD2. Trimming cost V 1 base and J 3 bases; bases outside gene matches: 2. CDR1 is GKSSPN, CDR2 SITVG, per germline. CDR3 length equals 14 residues. The CDR3 loop reads CAWSPGLGVYEQYF. CDR3 bases read: TGTGCCTGGAGTCCGGGACTGGGGGTCTATGAACAGTAC.

Points on this clone: Gene names are mouse gene names. The read comes to an end 1 residue before the CDR3 does, leaving the germline J gene to fill in the end. The genes are TRBV1 and TRBJ2-1; TRBD2 matches at 7 bases. The CDR3 length is 15 residues. Germline V CDR1 and CDR2: NSQYPW, LRSPGD (reference sequence). V trimming: 3 bases; J trimming: 3 bases; junction bases outside the gene matches: 5. The sequenced part of the CDR3 DNA is TGCACCTGCAGTGCGGGCACTGGGGCCTATGCTGAGCAGTTC. Encoded protein: CTCSAGTGAYAEQF. The whole CDR3 protein reads CTCSAGTGAYAEQFF.

Remarks on this clone: Genes and germline come from the mouse. Partial CDR3 DNA: TGTGCCAGCAGCAGGGGGAGTCAAAACACCTTGTAC. Amino acids: CASSRGSQNTLY. The CDR3 as a whole reads CASSRGSQNTLYF. The chain recombines TRBV26 with TRBJ2-4, with 7 positions matching TRBD1. The CDR3 end lies 1 residue beyond the end of the read and is filled in from the germline J gene. In germline, CDR1 is KGHPV, CDR2 FQNQEV (reference sequence). This CDR3 comprises 13 residues. The V gene end was trimmed by 6 bases and the J gene end by 0 bases; junction bases not matched to a gene: 0. Filled out from reference TRBV26 and TRBJ2-4, the complete variable domain reads NSKVIQTPRYLVKGQGQKAKMRCIPEKGHPVVFWYQQNKNNEFKFLINFQNQEVLQQIDMTEKRFSAECPSNSPCSLEIQSSEAGDSALYLCASSRGSQNTLYFGAGTRLSVL.

With respect to this clone: The germline and genes are mouse ones. The read ends 1 residue before the CDR3 terminus; that terminus is restored from the germline J gene. The chain has TRBV5 and TRBJ1-4; 7 bases are shared with TRBD1. The germline V gene encodes CDR1 LGHNA and CDR2 YNLKQL (reference sequence). CDR3 length equals 15 residues. V shed 0 bases and J 2 bases; nucleotides not matched to a gene: 0. The CDR3 bases that were read are TGTGCCAGCAGCCAAGACAGGGGGTCCAACGAAAGATTATTT. It translates to CASSQDRGSNERLF. The complete CDR3 reads CASSQDRGSNERLFF.

This clone has more than one count but fewer than ten. Gene and germline names: mouse. The read terminates 1 residue ahead of where the CDR3 ends, so the germline J gene completes it. This chain uses TRBV15 with TRBJ2-7, with 8 bases lining up with TRBD2. Germline CDR1 and CDR2: SGHND and FRSKSL. V trimming: 6 bases; J trimming: 3 bases; junction bases outside the gene matches: 7. This CDR3 spans 14 amino acids. This chain's CDR3 is CASSPTGAFYEQYF. The sequenced CDR3 bases are TGTGCCAGCAGCCCGACTGGGGCGTTCTATGAACAGTAC.

Within the sample, this clone is large. Gene names are mouse gene names. Sequencing ends 1 residue short of the CDR3 end; the germline J gene provides the rest. The rearrangement uses TRBV16 and TRBJ2-4; D call uncertain. Looked up from germline, CDR1 is SGHSA and CDR2 is FRNQAP. Trimming left V 0 bases short and J 2 bases short, with 0 bases between. This CDR3 region has 12 residues. CDR3 residues: CASSLDQNTLYF. CDR3 DNA (partial): TGTGCAAGCAGCTTAGATCAAAACACCTTGTAC.

In regard to this clone: Gene names are the mouse ones. The read halts 1 residue ahead of the CDR3 end, with the missing end drawn from the germline J gene. The chain recombines TRBV4 with TRBJ1-1; TRBD1 might be the D (5 bases). With 6 bases removed from V and 7 bases from J, the gap between germline ends came to 9 bases. CDR1 LGHDT and CDR2 YNNKQL come from the germline V gene (reference sequence). The CDR3 sequence is 11 residues long. CDR3 DNA (partial): TGTGCCAGCAGTTACAGGATAGAAGTCTTC. This gives the protein CASSYRIEVF. The CDR3 in its entirety is CASSYRIEVFF.

This clone turned up a few times. Gene names follow the mouse nomenclature. CDR3 DNA (partial): TGTGCCAGCGGTGATGCTGACTGGTATGAACAGTAC. This codes for CASGDADWYEQY. The whole CDR3 region reads CASGDADWYEQYF. This chain links TRBV13-2 with TRBJ2-7; possible D gene TRBD2, 6 bases. The read terminates 1 residue before the CDR3 end, so the remaining end is supplied by the germline J gene. V lost 0 bases, J lost 4 bases, and 8 bases lay in between. Germline lookup yields CDR1 NNHNN and CDR2 SYGAGS (reference sequence). CDR3 length: 13 amino acids.

A word on this clone: These gene names are mouse names. The covered CDR3 bases are TGTGCCAGCAGCATTAGACAGGAAGTCTTC. Protein: CASSIRQEVF. In full, the CDR3 reads CASSIRQEVFF. The rearrangement links TRBV3 to TRBJ1-1, with D possibly being TRBD1 (5 bases). The CDR3 end is not reached by the read, which stops 1 residue before it; the germline J gene fills it in. V lost 5 bases to trimming and J lost 8 bases, with 9 bases between them. Germline CDR1 is SNHLY and CDR2 is FYNGKV (reference sequence). The length of the CDR3 is 11 residues.